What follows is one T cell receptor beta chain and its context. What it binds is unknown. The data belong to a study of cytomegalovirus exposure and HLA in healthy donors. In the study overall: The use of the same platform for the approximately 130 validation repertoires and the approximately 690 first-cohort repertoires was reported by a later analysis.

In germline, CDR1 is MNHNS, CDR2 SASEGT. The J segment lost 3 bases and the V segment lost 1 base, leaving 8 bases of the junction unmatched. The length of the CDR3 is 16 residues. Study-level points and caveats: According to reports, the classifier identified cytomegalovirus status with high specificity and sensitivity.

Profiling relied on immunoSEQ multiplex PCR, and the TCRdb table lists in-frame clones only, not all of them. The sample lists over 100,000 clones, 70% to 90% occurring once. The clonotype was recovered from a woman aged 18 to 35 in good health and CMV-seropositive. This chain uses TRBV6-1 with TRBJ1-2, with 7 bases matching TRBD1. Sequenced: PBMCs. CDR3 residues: CASSEVHRGSDYGYTF. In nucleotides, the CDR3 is TGTGCCAGCAGTGAAGTCCACAGGGGATCCGACTATGGCTACACCTTC.